This T cell receptor beta chain was observed in a study of Ad26.COV2.S vaccination and SARS-CoV-2 variants. Across the study: Within the COV1001 Ad26.COV2.S trial arm, the donor was enrolled. Participants got Ad26.COV2.S intramuscularly, once or twice 56 days apart.

Treatment indicated: approximately 18 received Ad26.COV2.S at low or high dose, single or two shots; about 5 received placebo; per-sample allocation not given. Sampling was performed 63 days after the first vaccine or placebo injection. This clone was detected only once. What it recognizes is unknown. Study-wide results and caveats: Vaccinees showed greater spike-specific TCR breadth than placebo recipients.

The CDR3 has 12 residues. The germline CDR1 and CDR2 sequences are LNHDA and SQIVND (reference sequence). The ends were cut back, 2 bases at V and 7 bases at J, with 8 bases in the middle. Produced via immunoSEQ multiplex PCR; TCRdb's table is partial and in-frame only. Of about 390,000 clones in the sample, approximately 86% were seen once. This chain uses TRBV19 with TRBJ1-1; D gene ambiguous. The sample consisted of peripheral blood, taken in a trial of Ad26.COV2.S vaccine versus placebo. This sequence originates from a person between 18 and 65 years old who received the Ad26.COV2.S COVID-19 vaccine or a placebo. The chain's CDR3 is CASSIRRSEAFF. The CDR3 DNA follows: TGTGCCAGTAGTATACGGCGGAGTGAAGCTTTCTTT.